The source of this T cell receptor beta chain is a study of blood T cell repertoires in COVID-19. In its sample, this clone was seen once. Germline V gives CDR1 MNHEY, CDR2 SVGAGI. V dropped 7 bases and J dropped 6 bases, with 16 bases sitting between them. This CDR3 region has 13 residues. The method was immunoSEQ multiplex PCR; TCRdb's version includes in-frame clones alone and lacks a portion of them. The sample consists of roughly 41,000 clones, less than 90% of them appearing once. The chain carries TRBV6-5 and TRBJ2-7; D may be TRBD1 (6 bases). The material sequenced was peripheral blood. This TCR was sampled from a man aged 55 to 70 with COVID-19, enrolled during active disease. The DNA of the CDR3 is TGTGCCAGCACCGTCACAGGGACATCCGAGCAGTACTTC. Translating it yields CASTVTGTSEQYF.